This T cell receptor (beta chain) was observed in a study of spatial heterogeneity in lung cancer. TCRdb reanalysed the 5' RACE reads using MiXCR and keeps one entry per CDR3 protein. This table has almost 7,000 distinct CDR3 sequences, roughly an eighth appearing once. On this clonotype: Its antigen is currently unknown. Since the library was made to target alpha chains, this beta chain is a stray read and its abundance is not meaningful.

Points from the study as a whole: Alpha chain coverage of tumor T cells was estimated at about 7%, and beta chain coverage at approximately 13%. Within tumors, counts of expanded alpha and beta TCRs tracked tumor mutation counts.

Time point reported: sample taken at primary tumor resection. Sequencing was performed on whole RNA extracted from tumor and nontumor lung tissue, or from frozen PBMC, and the material was left unsorted. The sequence was obtained from a male donor with early-stage non-small cell lung cancer. Sequencing used lung tumor tissue, obtained at surgery.

The CDR3 DNA follows: TGTGCCAGCAGCTTGACAGGAAACACTGAAGCTTTCTTT. It translates to CASSLTGNTEAFF. The gene calls are TRBV7-9 and TRBJ1-1; tentative D call: TRBD1 (6 bases). In germline, CDR1 is SEHNR, CDR2 FQNEAQ (reference sequence). Trimming stripped 3 bases from V and 2 bases from J, with 7 bases between. The CDR3 loop spans 13 amino acids.